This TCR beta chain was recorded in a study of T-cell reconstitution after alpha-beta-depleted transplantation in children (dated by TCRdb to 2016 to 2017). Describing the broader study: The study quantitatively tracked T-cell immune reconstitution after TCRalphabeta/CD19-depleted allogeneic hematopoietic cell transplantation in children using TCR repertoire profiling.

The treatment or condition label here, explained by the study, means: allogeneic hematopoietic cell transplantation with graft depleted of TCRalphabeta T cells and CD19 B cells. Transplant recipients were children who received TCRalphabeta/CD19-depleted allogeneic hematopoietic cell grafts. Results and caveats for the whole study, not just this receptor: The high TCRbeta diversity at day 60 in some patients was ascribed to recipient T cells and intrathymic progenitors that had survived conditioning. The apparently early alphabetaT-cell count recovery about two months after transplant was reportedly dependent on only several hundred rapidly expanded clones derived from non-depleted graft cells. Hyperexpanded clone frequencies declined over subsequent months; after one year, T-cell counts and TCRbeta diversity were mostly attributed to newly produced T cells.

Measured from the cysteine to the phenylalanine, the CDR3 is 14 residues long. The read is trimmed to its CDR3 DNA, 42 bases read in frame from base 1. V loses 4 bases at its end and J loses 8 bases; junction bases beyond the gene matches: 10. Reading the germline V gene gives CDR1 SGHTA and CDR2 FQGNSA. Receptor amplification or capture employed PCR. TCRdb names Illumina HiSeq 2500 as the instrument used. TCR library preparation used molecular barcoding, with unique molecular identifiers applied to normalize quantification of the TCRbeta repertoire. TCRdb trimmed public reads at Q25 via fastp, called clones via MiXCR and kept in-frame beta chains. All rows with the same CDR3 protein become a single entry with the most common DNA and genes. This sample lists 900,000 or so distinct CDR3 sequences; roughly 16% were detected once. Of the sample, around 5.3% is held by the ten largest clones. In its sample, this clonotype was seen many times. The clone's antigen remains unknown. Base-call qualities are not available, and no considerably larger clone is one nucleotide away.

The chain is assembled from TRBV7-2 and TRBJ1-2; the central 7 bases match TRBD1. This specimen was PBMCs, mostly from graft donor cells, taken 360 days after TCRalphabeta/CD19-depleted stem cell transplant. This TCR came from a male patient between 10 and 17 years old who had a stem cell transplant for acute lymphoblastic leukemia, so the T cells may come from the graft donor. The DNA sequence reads TGTGCCAGCAGCTCTAGTAGGGGGCTAGAAGGCTACACCTTC. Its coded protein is CASSSSRGLEGYTF.